The T cell receptor beta chain described here comes from a study of blood T cells in healthy people across ages. Overall study: Template switching recovered approximately one barcoded beta molecule for every two T cells.

The authors ran a second PCR of roughly 7 to 11 cycles using a sample-barcoded 5' primer and a J-beta primer mix. The template-switch adaptor, which had 12 random nucleotides, put a tag on each cDNA molecule. Each CDR3 protein gets one entry after TCRdb re-called the 5' RACE reads with MiXCR. The data hold about 1.4 million distinct CDR3 sequences, with roughly 60% observed a single time. This CDR3 region has 15 residues. V was shortened by 5 bases and J by 1 base, with 9 bases between the two germline ends. Germline V lookup: CDR1 LNHNV, CDR2 YYDKDF (reference sequence). The clonotype originates from a man between 18 and 35 years old in good health. The V call is TRBV15, the J call TRBJ2-6; D is unresolved. Sequenced: blood. This chain's CDR3 is CATSGVRSGANVLTF. The CDR3 DNA reads as TGTGCCACCAGCGGAGTACGATCTGGGGCCAACGTCCTGACTTTC.